This T cell receptor beta chain was captured by sequencing in a study of cytomegalovirus exposure and HLA in healthy donors. General study results and limits: For most subjects, TCR beta sequences were reported to predict HLA-A and HLA-B alleles with accuracy.

The length of the CDR3 is 15 residues. Germline CDR1 reads SEHNR; CDR2 reads FQNEAQ (reference sequence). V lost 3 bases, J lost 1 base, and 4 bases stayed unmatched. This clone was counted a single time. Its antigen is not known. With 60 Vbeta and 13 Jbeta primers, the PCR was carried out. The method was immunoSEQ multiplex PCR; TCRdb's version includes in-frame clones alone and lacks a portion of them. The table has around 130,000 clones, roughly 80% seen once. The chain has TRBV7-9 and TRBJ2-7, with TRBD1 matching 9 bases. The TCR was taken from a female donor in good health and CMV-seronegative. Material: PBMCs. The CDR3 nucleotides read TGTGCCAGCAGCTTCCGGGACAGGGAATCCTACGAGCAGTACTTC. Residues: CASSFRDRESYEQYF. Combining the CDR3 with reference TRBV7-9 and TRBJ2-7 gives the whole variable domain DTGVSQNPRHKITKRGQNVTFRCDPISEHNRLYWYRQTLGQGPEFLTYFQNEAQLEKSRLLSDRFSAERPKGSFSTLEIQRTEQGDSAMYLCASSFRDRESYEQYFGPGTRLTVT.